The 29 T cell receptor beta chains below come from one sample, sequenced in a study of sequential checkpoint blockade in melanoma. The method was immunoSEQ multiplex PCR; TCRdb's version includes in-frame clones alone and lacks a portion of them. The repertoire holds about 3,500 clones, 23% seen once, with approximately 8.6% in the top ten. Specified treatment: randomized to nivolumab then ipilimumab (arm A) or the reverse (arm B). Specimen: tumor tissue (inferred from file names), collected from a patient given nivolumab and ipilimumab in sequence. Receptors were obtained from a human donor with melanoma.

This clone is large. The chain uses TRBV6-8 and TRBJ2-1; unclear D gene. This CDR3 comprises 14 residues. V was clipped by 0 bases and J by 7 bases, with 10 bases between them. Germline CDR1 reads MNHGY; CDR2 reads SAAAGT. For the CDR3, the DNA is TGTGCCAGCAGTTACTCCCCGGTTTGGAATGAGCAGTTCTTC. Translating it yields CASSYSPVWNEQFF.

This clone was detected ten times or more. This chain connects TRBV11-3 to TRBJ2-1; D gene unclear. This CDR3 is built from 14 residues. CDR1 is SGHNT, CDR2 YENEEA, per germline. The germline V and J ends were trimmed by 3 bases and 7 bases, with 13 bases remaining between them. The CDR3 DNA reads as TGTGCCAGCAGCTTGGGTAGTGATCGGAATGAGCAGTTCTTC. Amino acid sequence: CASSLGSDRNEQFF.

The chain combines TRBV11-3 with TRBJ1-5; D gene uncertain. V lost 3 bases and J lost 3, with 12 bases in between. The CDR3 has 15 residues. From germline, CDR1 is SGHNT and CDR2 YENEEA. As DNA, the CDR3 is TGTGCCAGCAGCTTGAGGGCAGGTGTCAATCAGCCCCAGCATTTT. Translating gives CASSLRAGVNQPQHF.

This clone has more than one count but fewer than ten. J is TRBJ1-2 and V is TRBV6-8; possibly TRBD1 for D (6 bases). Trimming took 5 bases from V and 7 from J, leaving 17 bases between them. CDR1 and CDR2 from the germline V gene are MNHGY and SAAAGT. CDR3 length equals 14 residues. CDR3 amino acids: CASSNTGIVRGYTF. The CDR3 region has the DNA TGTGCCAGCAGTAACACAGGGATCGTGCGTGGCTACACCTTC.

The V and J genes are TRBV9 and TRBJ1-2; TRBD1 agrees at 8 bases. The CDR3 sequence is 12 residues long. After removal of 10 bases from V and 5 bases from J, the junction contained 7 bases not matched to a gene. CDR1 and CDR2 from the germline V gene are SGDLS and YYNGEE. CDR3 in amino acids: CAGSGGEYGYTF. CDR3 nucleotides: TGTGCCGGCTCAGGGGGCGAATATGGCTACACCTTC.

This chain joins TRBV28 and TRBJ2-7, with unresolved D. CDR1 MDHEN and CDR2 SYDVKM come from the germline V gene. CDR3 size: 12 residues. With 5 bases removed from V and 2 bases from J, the gap between germline ends came to 7 bases. In DNA, the CDR3 is TGTGCCAGCAGTGAGACTCCCTACGAGCAGTACTTC. Translation gives CASSETPYEQYF.

The J gene is TRBJ2-7, the V gene TRBV12-5; TRBD1 matches 10 bases. Per the germline V gene, CDR1 is LGHNT and CDR2 is FRNRAP. The CDR3 totals 14 residues. The V segment lost 3 bases and the J segment 4 bases; nucleotides outside the gene matches: 3. This CDR3 is CASGFGTGAYEQYF. The CDR3 nucleotides are TGTGCTAGTGGTTTTGGGACAGGGGCTTACGAGCAGTACTTC. Full variable domain (missing parts from reference TRBV12-5 and TRBJ2-7): DARVTQTPRHKVTEMGQEVTMRCQPILGHNTVFWYRQTMMQGLELLAYFRNRAPLDDSGMPKDRFSAEMPDATLATLKIQPSEPRDSAVYFCASGFGTGAYEQYFGPGTRLTVT.

This clone is classed as medium-sized. The V gene is TRBV11-3, the J gene TRBJ2-2; the match to TRBD1 covers 9 bases. The CDR3 has 15 residues. Germline values: CDR1 SGHNT, CDR2 YENEEA. V lost 7 bases and J lost 6; bases outside the gene matches: 9. CDR3 DNA: TGTGCCAGCAAACGGGACAGGGATTCACCCGGGGAGCTGTTTTTT. Residues: CASKRDRDSPGELFF.

As concerns this clone: Sequence at one end of the junction differs from germline and may be a read error. This chain links TRBV11-3 with TRBJ2-7; the D is unclear. Germline lookup yields CDR1 SGHNT and CDR2 YENEEA. The CDR3 contains 15 residues. This CDR3 reads CASSNRPLGSHEQYF. In DNA form, the CDR3 reads TGTGCCAGCAGCAATAGACCCCTAGGCTCCCACGAGCAGTACTTC. Complete variable domain (other parts from reference TRBV11-3 and TRBJ2-7): EAGVVQSPRYKIIEKKQPVAFWCNPISGHNTLYWYLQNLGQGPELLIRYENEEAVDDSQLPKDRFSAERLKGVDSTLKIQPAELGDSAVYLCASSNRPLGSHEQYFGPGTRLTVT.

This clone is termed medium-sized. The chain combines TRBV11-3 with TRBJ1-1; 9 bases are shared with TRBD1. Unmatched junction bases numbered 9, after V lost 5 bases and J lost 2 bases. In germline, CDR1 is SGHNT, CDR2 YENEEA. CDR3 length equals 16 residues. The DNA for the CDR3 is TGTGCCAGCAGCCGTCACCCGGGACAGGGAAACACTGAAGCTTTCTTT. Protein product: CASSRHPGQGNTEAFF.

In this sample, this clone turned up once. This sequence joins TRBV18 and TRBJ2-2; D is unclear. CDR3 length: 15 residues. V shed 4 bases and J shed 0 bases, with 9 bases lying between them. CDR1 KGHSH and CDR2 LQKENI come from the germline V gene. The DNA for the CDR3 is TGTGCCAGCTCACAGGGTTTACCGAACACCGGGGAGCTGTTTTTT. This codes for CASSQGLPNTGELFF. Drawing the rest from reference TRBV18 and TRBJ2-2, the complete variable domain is NAGVMQNPRHLVRRRGQEARLRCSPMKGHSHVYWYRQLPEEGLKFMVYLQKENIIDESGMPKERFSAEFPKEGPSILRIQQVVRGDSAAYFCASSQGLPNTGELFFGEGSRLTVL.

The chain employs TRBV28 and TRBJ2-7; D remains ambiguous. Germline V gives CDR1 MDHEN, CDR2 SYDVKM. V was trimmed by 2 bases and J by 1 base, leaving 6 bases between them. The CDR3 runs to 13 residues. The CDR3 loop reads CASSLAWSYEQYF. The DNA of the CDR3 is TGTGCCAGCAGTTTAGCTTGGTCCTACGAGCAGTACTTC. Drawing the rest from reference TRBV28 and TRBJ2-7, the complete variable domain is DVKVTQSSRYLVKRTGEKVFLECVQDMDHENMFWYRQDPGLGLRLIYFSYDVKMKEKGDIPEGYSVSREKKERFSLILESASTNQTSMYLCASSLAWSYEQYFGPGTRLTVT.

This clone was detected a few times. This chain uses TRBV5-1 with TRBJ2-7, with D possibly being TRBD1 (5 bases). Germline CDR1 is SGHRS and CDR2 is YFSETQ. The CDR3 length is 14 residues. Trimming cost V 2 bases and J 0 bases, with 9 bases left between them. The CDR3 bases are TGCGCCAGCAGCTTTGGGGCTAGCTCCTACGAGCAGTACTTC. As protein: CASSFGASSYEQYF.

This clone was found a few times. The rearrangement uses TRBV28 and TRBJ2-3; no clear D gene. The CDR3 has 16 residues. From germline, CDR1 is MDHEN and CDR2 SYDVKM. V lost 6 bases, J lost 3 bases, and 19 bases lay in between. The DNA of the CDR3 is TGTGCCAGCAGCTCCGTTTACCGAAAACAAACAGATACGCAGTATTTT. This gives the protein CASSSVYRKQTDTQYF.

This clone was seen only a few times. The CDR3 bases are TGTGCCAGCAGCTTATTTGACAGTAGCACAGATACGCAGTATTTT. This translates into CASSLFDSSTDTQYF. The V call is TRBV11-3, the J call TRBJ2-3; the D gene is possibly TRBD1 (5 bases). Trimming left V 2 bases short and J 0 bases short, with 9 bases between. CDR1 and CDR2 from the germline V gene are SGHNT and YENEEA. The CDR3 covers 15 residues.

This clone was found a few times. The rearrangement joins TRBV6-8 to TRBJ2-7, with D perhaps being TRBD1 or TRBD2 (5 bases each). The CDR3 length is 15 residues. V shed 3 bases and J shed 8 bases, with 20 bases lying between them. Per germline, CDR1 MNHGY and CDR2 SAAAGT. The CDR3 here is CASSYFGAGPRKQYF. The CDR3 nucleotides read TGTGCCAGCAGTTATTTCGGGGCAGGCCCGAGGAAGCAGTACTTC.

This clone has just a few counts. The genes are TRBV11-3 and TRBJ2-1; D uncertain. V was pared by 3 bases and J by 12 bases, with 18 bases between. The length of the CDR3 is 14 residues. Germline V CDR1 and CDR2: SGHNT, YENEEA. CDR3 sequence: CASSLGWATPRQFF. CDR3 DNA: TGTGCCAGCAGCTTGGGATGGGCGACTCCACGGCAGTTCTTC.

For the CDR3, the DNA is TGTGCCAGTAACAGCAGAGGACAGGGGCGCTACGAGCAGTACTTC. Translation: CASNSRGQGRYEQYF. This sequence joins TRBV19 and TRBJ2-7; 9 positions match TRBD1. This CDR3 is built from 15 residues. The germline CDR1 and CDR2 sequences are LNHDA and SQIVND (reference sequence). The V and J ends lost 7 bases and 3 bases, in that order; junction bases with no gene match: 10.

The chain combines TRBV6-7 with TRBJ2-2; D gene ambiguous. TRBV6-7 is an ORF for which the function is uncertain. CDR3 length equals 11 residues. V was trimmed by 6 bases and J by 8 bases, leaving 7 bases between them. Here the CDR3 reads CASSLWGELFF. CDR3 coding DNA: TGTGCCAGCAGCCTTTGGGGGGAGCTGTTTTTT.

The chain links TRBV30 to TRBJ2-3; weak D call: TRBD2 (6 bases). This CDR3 has 13 residues. Deletions cut 0 bases from V and 3 bases from J, with 7 bases between. Germline loops: CDR1 GTSNPN, CDR2 SVGIG (reference sequence). The CDR3, as DNA: TGTGCCTGGAGTGTTGGGGGGACAGATACGCAGTATTTT. Protein product: CAWSVGGTDTQYF.

The J gene is TRBJ2-7, the V gene TRBV4-1, with D perhaps TRBD1 or TRBD2 (5 bases each). This CDR3 is 15 amino acids long. Germline V gene data show CDR1 as MGHRA and CDR2 as YSYEKL. The germline V and J ends were trimmed by 1 base and 6 bases, with 16 bases remaining between them. CDR3 coding DNA: TGCGCCAGCAGCCAAGGATGGGGGTTGGGTTTCGAGCAGTACTTC. Residues: CASSQGWGLGFEQYF.

This clone was counted a few times. The chain recombines TRBV6-8 with TRBJ2-7, with TRBD1 matching over 8 bases. CDR1 is MNHGY, CDR2 SAAAGT, per germline. This CDR3 is 13 amino acids long. V dropped 7 bases and J dropped 2; count of bases not matched to a gene: 4. CDR3 nucleotides: TGTGCCAGCAAAAAGACAGGGGCCTACGAGCAGTACTTC. Its protein is CASKKTGAYEQYF.

This clone has a handful of counts. The CDR3 DNA reads as TGTGCCAGCACATTCCGGACCCGGGAATATGTTCAGCCCCAGCATTTT. Translating it yields CASTFRTREYVQPQHF. This chain uses TRBV28 with TRBJ1-5; unclear D gene. CDR1 and CDR2 (germline): MDHEN, SYDVKM. The CDR3 consists of 16 residues. The V end was cut by 7 bases, the J end by 6 bases, with 22 bases between.

The V and J genes are TRBV6-8 and TRBJ1-3; TRBD1 matches at 10 bases. The germline CDR1 and CDR2 sequences are MNHGY and SAAAGT. J was trimmed by 2 bases and V by 6 bases; bases with no gene match: 4. The CDR3 sequence is 15 residues long. The CDR3 DNA follows: TGTGCCAGCAGCCCGGGACAGGGGACTGGAAACACCATATATTTT. Its protein product is CASSPGQGTGNTIYF.

The V call is TRBV5-1, the J call TRBJ2-2, with 10 bases identical to TRBD1. The junction had 19 bases not matched to a gene; V was cut back by 4 bases and J by 7 bases. CDR1 and CDR2 from the germline V gene are SGHRS and YFSETQ. CDR3 length equals 19 residues. Here the CDR3 reads CASSPSRDRGSIQGGELFF. The CDR3 DNA reads as TGCGCCAGCAGCCCGTCGCGGGACAGGGGCTCGATCCAGGGCGGGGAGCTGTTTTTT.

The CDR3 is CASTAIGGSPLHF. DNA for the CDR3: TGTGCCAGCACAGCAATCGGGGGTTCACCCCTCCACTTT. The rearrangement uses TRBV6-8 and TRBJ1-6; D is possibly TRBD1 (5 bases). The germline V gene has CDR1 MNHGY and CDR2 SAAAGT. The CDR3 consists of 13 residues. Between the trimmed V and J ends, which lost 7 bases and 9 bases, there was a span of 13 bases.

V is TRBV5-1 and J is TRBJ1-3, with a tentative D call TRBD1 (5 bases). The CDR3 is made up of 14 amino acids. The V end lost 4 bases, the J end lost 3 bases, and 11 bases lay between the germline ends. From germline, CDR1 is SGHRS and CDR2 YFSETQ. CDR3 amino acids: CASSLGAFGNTIYF. DNA of the CDR3: TGCGCCAGCAGCCTCGGGGCCTTTGGAAACACCATATATTTT.

The rearrangement joins TRBV19 to TRBJ2-1; D is unclear. Germline V gene lookup returns CDR1 LNHDA and CDR2 SQIVND (reference sequence). The ends were cut back, 3 bases at V and 10 bases at J, with 7 bases in the middle. The length of the CDR3 is 11 residues. The DNA of the CDR3 is TGTGCCAGTAGTATTTCTGGGGAGCAGTTCTTC. Amino acid sequence: CASSISGEQFF.

V is TRBV6-8 and J is TRBJ2-7, with D tentatively TRBD2 (5 bases). There are 14 residues in the CDR3. CDR1 and CDR2 from the germline V gene are MNHGY and SAAAGT. V gave up 4 bases and J gave up 2 bases, with 12 bases separating them. The CDR3 sequence: CASSLFGGPYEQYF. In nucleotides, the CDR3 is TGTGCCAGCAGTTTGTTCGGAGGCCCCTACGAGCAGTACTTC.